The T cell receptor (beta chain) described here comes from a study of blood T cell repertoires in COVID-19 (dated by TCRdb to the early 2020s). For context, the study as a whole: Samples from collaborators originated in the United States, Italy and Spain and spanned both the acute and convalescent phases of COVID-19. The material from the prospective study consisted of cDNA or gDNA derived from T cells, B-cell-depleted T cells, or PBMCs. Subjects who had been exposed to COVID-19, were actively infected with it, or had recovered from it provided the deeply sampled blood TCRbeta repertoires that made up the dataset. The repertoires were made available in a free public database intended to serve as a resource for research on the immune response to SARS-CoV-2. Samples came from the ongoing ImmuneRACE study (first 160 participants) plus 1,254 subjects from 6 global collaborators. Sample metadata almost always included a de-identified subject ID, COVID-19 status, age in years and sex. Where available, HLA class I and class II types were taken from metadata supplied by the sample provider and were not determined by assay-based typing.

TCRbeta CDR3 regions were amplified from genomic DNA by means of the immunoSEQ Assay, a bias-controlled multiplex PCR. Processing in the source paper ran as follows. The number of nucleated cells in each sample was estimated by amplification of reference gene primers within the assay. To quantify the absolute abundance of each unique TCRbeta CDR3 rearrangement, sequence reads were collapsed and filtered. For each sample, productive Simpson clonality was calculated as the square root of Simpson's diversity index over productive rearrangements. What TCRdb holds here is the immuneACCESS table cut down to in-frame rearrangements. Part of the clones is not present; checked against another copy, under half of the missing clones reflect an unresolved V gene, and the others are unexplained. V and J calls plus clone size are reproduced from that table; the DNA served to infer D and trimming. This sample is represented by 310,000 or so clones; around nine tenths of them were singletons. The leading ten clones occupy over 1% of the sample.

Here is what the overall study found, with its caveats: The amount of clinical and demographic metadata varied by source and participant and was provided uncurated.

The collaborating institutions used their own protocols to collect whole blood in K2EDTA tubes. Collaborator samples were shipped for TCRbeta analysis as frozen whole blood, isolated PBMCs, or DNA extracted from either sample type. The CDR3 measures 13 amino acids from cysteine to phenylalanine. The retained sequence is limited to the CDR3, 39 bases, with the frame set at the first base. V is shortened by 3 bases, J by 8 bases, and the region joining them spans 10 bases. Concerning this clone itself: Its antigen remains unidentified. Base quality data are lacking; no much larger clone is found one base away.

The V and J segments used are TRBV12-3 or TRBV12-4 and TRBJ1-4; a tentative D call is TRBD1 (6 bases match). This TCR was sampled from a man between 70 and 80 years old with acute or convalescent COVID-19. Sequencing was done on a sample of peripheral blood. CDR3 loop: CASSFMDREKLFF. DNA sequence: TGTGCCAGCAGTTTCATGGACAGAGAAAAACTGTTTTTT.